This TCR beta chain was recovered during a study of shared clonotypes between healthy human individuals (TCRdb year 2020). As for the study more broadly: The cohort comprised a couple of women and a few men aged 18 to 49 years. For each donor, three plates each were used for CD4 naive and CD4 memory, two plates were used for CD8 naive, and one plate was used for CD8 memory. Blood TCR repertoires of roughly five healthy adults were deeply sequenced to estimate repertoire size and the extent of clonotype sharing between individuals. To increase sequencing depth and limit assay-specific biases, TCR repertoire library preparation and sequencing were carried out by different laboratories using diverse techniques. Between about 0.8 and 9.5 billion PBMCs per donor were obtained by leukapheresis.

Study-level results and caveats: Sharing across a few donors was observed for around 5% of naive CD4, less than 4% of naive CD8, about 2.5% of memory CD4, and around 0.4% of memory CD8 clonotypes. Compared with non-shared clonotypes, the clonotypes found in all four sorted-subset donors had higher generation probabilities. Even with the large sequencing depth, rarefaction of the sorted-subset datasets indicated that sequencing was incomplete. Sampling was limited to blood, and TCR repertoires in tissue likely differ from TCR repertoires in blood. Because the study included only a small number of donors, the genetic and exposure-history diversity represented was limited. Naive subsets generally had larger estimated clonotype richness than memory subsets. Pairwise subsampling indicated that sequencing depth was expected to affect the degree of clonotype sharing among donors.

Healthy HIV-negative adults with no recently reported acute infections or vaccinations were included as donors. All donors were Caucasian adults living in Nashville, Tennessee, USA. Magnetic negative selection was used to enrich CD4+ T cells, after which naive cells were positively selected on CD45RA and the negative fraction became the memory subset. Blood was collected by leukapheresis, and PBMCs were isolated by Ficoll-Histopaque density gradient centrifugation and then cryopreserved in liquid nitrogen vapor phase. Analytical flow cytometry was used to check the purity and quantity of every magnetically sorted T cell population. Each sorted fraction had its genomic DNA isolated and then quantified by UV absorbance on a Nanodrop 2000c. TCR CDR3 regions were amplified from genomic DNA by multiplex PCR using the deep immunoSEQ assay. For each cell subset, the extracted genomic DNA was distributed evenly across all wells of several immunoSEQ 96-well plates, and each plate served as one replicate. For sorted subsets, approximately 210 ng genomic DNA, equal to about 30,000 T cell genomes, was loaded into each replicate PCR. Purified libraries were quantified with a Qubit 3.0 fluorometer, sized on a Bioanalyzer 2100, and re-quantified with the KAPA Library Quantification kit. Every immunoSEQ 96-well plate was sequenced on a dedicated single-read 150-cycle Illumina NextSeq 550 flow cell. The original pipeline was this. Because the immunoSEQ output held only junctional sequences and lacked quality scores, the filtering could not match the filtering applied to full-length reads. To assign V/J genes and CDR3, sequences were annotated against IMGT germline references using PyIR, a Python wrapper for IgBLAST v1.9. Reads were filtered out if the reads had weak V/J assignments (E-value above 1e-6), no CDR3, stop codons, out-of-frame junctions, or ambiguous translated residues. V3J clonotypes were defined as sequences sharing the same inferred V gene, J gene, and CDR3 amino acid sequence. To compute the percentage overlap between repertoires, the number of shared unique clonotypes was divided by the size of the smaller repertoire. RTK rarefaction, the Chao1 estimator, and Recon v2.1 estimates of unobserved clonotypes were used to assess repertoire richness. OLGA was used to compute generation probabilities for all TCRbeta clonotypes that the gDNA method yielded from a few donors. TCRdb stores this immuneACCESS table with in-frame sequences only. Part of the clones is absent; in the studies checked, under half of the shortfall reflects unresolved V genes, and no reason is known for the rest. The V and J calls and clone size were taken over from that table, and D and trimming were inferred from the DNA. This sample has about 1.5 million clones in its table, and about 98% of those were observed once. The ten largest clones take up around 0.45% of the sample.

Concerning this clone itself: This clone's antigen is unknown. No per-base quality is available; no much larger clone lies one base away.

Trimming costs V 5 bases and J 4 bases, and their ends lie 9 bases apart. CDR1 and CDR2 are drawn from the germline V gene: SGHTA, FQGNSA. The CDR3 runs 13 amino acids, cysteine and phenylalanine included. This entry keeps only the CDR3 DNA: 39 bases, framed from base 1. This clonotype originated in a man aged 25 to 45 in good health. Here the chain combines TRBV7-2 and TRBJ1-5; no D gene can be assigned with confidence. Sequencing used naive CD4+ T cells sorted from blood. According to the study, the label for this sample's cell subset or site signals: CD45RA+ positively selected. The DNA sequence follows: TGTGCCAGCAGCATCGGGGAAAATCAGCCCCAGCATTTT. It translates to CASSIGENQPQHF.